A selection of T cell receptor beta chains follows, all from one sample in a study of T cells in Graves' hyperthyroidism and ophthalmopathy. TCRdb called the multiplex PCR reads again in MiXCR, with one record for every CDR3 protein. The sample holds a few hundred thousand distinct CDR3 sequences; around a quarter are singletons and the top ten take around 79%. Sequenced material: blood. The source of these receptors is a man in his forties or fifties with Graves' hyperthyroidism. Both conserved end residues are part of each CDR3. D genes are given only for firm matches. Not every row has a clone size; where given, it reads once, few, many or a size class.

-	-	TRBV30	TRBJ2-1	TGTGCCTGGAGTGGAAGGTACAATGAGCAGTTCTTC	CAWSGRYNEQFF
-	-	TRBV30	TRBJ1-5	TGTGCCTGGAGTGTACAAGGGAATAGCAATCAGCCCCAGCATTTT	CAWSVQGNSNQPQHF
-	-	TRBV3-1	TRBJ1-2	TGTGCCAGCAGCCAAGGCGCCTCTCCTCTCTATGGCTACACCTTC	CASSQGASPLYGYTF
few	-	TRBV4-1	TRBJ1-1	TGCGCCAGCAGCCAAGAATGGCAGGCGGGCACTGAAGCTTTCTTT	CASSQEWQAGTEAFF
-	-	TRBV2	TRBJ2-7	TGTGCCAGCAGACAGGGAGCATCTCCTACGACGCAGTACTTC	CASRQGASPTTQYF
few	-	TRBV28	TRBJ2-1	TGTGCCAGCAGTGTAGGGTCGAATGAGCAGTTCTTC	CASSVGSNEQFF
-	-	TRBV30	TRBJ1-1	TGTGCCTGGAGCCTATGGAAGGGAACTGAAGCTCTCTTT	CAWSLWKGTEALF
many	-	TRBV6-5	TRBJ2-1	TGTGCCAGCAGTTACTCGTTTAGTATCAATGAGCAGTTCTTC	CASSYSFSINEQFF
few	TRBD1	TRBV19	TRBJ2-3	TGTGCCAGTAAATGGGACAGCCTCACAGATACGCAGTATTTT	CASKWDSLTDTQYF
-	-	TRBV5-5	TRBJ1-5	TGTGCCAGCAGCTTGGCGAACAGGGACAATCAGCCCCAGCATTTT	CASSLANRDNQPQHF
many	-	TRBV12-3/TRBV12-4	TRBJ1-1	TGTGCCAGCAGTTTGGACACTAACACTGAAGCTTTCTTT	CASSLDTNTEAFF
-	-	TRBV30	TRBJ2-3	TGTGCCTGGAGTCGCGGGCAAGATACGCAGTATTTT	CAWSRGQDTQYF
few	-	TRBV7-2	TRBJ2-3	TGTGCCAGCAGCTTAGGGTCCCGCCTAGATACGCAGTATTTT	CASSLGSRLDTQYF
many	-	TRBV27	TRBJ1-1	TGTGCCAGCAGGGGGATAACTGAAGCTTTCTTT	CASRGITEAFF
few	TRBD1	TRBV3-1	TRBJ1-3	TGTGCCAGCAGCCACCGGACAGGGACTTTTGCTGGAAACACCATATATTTT	CASSHRTGTFAGNTIYF
-	TRBD1	TRBV6-2/TRBV6-3	TRBJ2-5	TGTGCCAGCAGTGGGGAGGCAGGGGGCGAGACCCAGTACTTC	CASSGEAGGETQYF
-	TRBD2	TRBV5-4	TRBJ2-7	TGTGCCAGCAGCTTCGGGAGGGCCGGTGCCGAGCAGTACTTC	CASSFGRAGAEQYF
-	-	TRBV5-1	TRBJ1-1	TGCGCCAGCAGCTTGACAGGGAGTAAAGCTGAAGCTTTCTTT	CASSLTGSKAEAFF
few	-	TRBV28	TRBJ2-7	TGTGCCAGCAAGAACAGGGAAGGCGGGTCCTACGAGCAGTACTTC	CASKNREGGSYEQYF
few	TRBD2	TRBV30	TRBJ2-1	TGTGCCTGGACCCGACTAGCGTACGAGCAGTTCTTC	CAWTRLAYEQFF
many	TRBD2	TRBV9	TRBJ2-3	TGTGCCAGCTACCGGGAGGGGGATACGCAGTATTTT	CASYREGDTQYF
-	-	TRBV12-5	TRBJ1-2	TGTGCTAGTGGTTTTTTTTCAGGGATTGGTGGCTACACCTTC	CASGFFSGIGGYTF
-	-	TRBV2	TRBJ1-5	TGTGCCAGCAGTGGGACCTCCACAGATACGCAGCATTTT	CASSGTSTDTQHF
few	TRBD2	TRBV9	TRBJ2-1	TGTGCCAGCAGCGTAGAGACTAGCGGGATCACAGATGAGCAGTTCTTC	CASSVETSGITDEQFF
many	-	TRBV12-3/TRBV12-4	TRBJ1-1	TGTGCCAGCAGTTTAGTCGGGGGGAGCACTGAAGCTTTCTTT	CASSLVGGSTEAFF
few	-	TRBV4-1	TRBJ1-1	TGCGCCAGCAGGCGAACTTATGGGAACACTGAAGCTTTCTTT	CASRRTYGNTEAFF
-	TRBD1	TRBV20-1	TRBJ1-1	TGCAGTGCCAGACCTCCAGGACAGGGTCGCACTGAAGCTTTCTTT	CSARPPGQGRTEAFF
many	-	TRBV2	TRBJ2-5	TGTGCCAGCAGTCCAACTCGGACGGGTGTCTTTCAGTACTTC	CASSPTRTGVFQYF
-	-	TRBV6-1	TRBJ2-1	TGTGCCAGCAGTTCCGATAGGGAACACAATGAGCAGTTCTTC	CASSSDREHNEQFF
few	-	TRBV12-3/TRBV12-4	TRBJ1-2	TGTGCCAGCAGTTTTTGGCAGGCTGGCGGCTACACCTTC	CASSFWQAGGYTF
-	-	TRBV6-1	TRBJ2-5	TGTGCCAGCAGTGAAGGGCAGGGCCCTATGTCCCAGTACTTC	CASSEGQGPMSQYF
few	-	TRBV20-1	TRBJ2-2	TGCAGTGCTAGACGTCAGGCGAACACCGGGGAGCTGTTTTTT	CSARRQANTGELFF
few	TRBD1	TRBV6-1	TRBJ1-1	TGTGCCAGCAGTGAAGGCGGGACAGGCTATGAAGCTTTCTTT	CASSEGGTGYEAFF
-	-	TRBV12-3/TRBV12-4	TRBJ2-1	-	CASSFGAGQFF
few	-	TRBV18	TRBJ2-2	TGTGCCAGCTCACCACCAGGAACAGGACAACACGGGGAGCTGTTTTTT	CASSPPGTGQHGELFF
-	-	TRBV6-5	TRBJ2-7	TGTGCCAGCAGCTACCAGTGGGAGACCGAGCAGTACTTC	CASSYQWETEQYF